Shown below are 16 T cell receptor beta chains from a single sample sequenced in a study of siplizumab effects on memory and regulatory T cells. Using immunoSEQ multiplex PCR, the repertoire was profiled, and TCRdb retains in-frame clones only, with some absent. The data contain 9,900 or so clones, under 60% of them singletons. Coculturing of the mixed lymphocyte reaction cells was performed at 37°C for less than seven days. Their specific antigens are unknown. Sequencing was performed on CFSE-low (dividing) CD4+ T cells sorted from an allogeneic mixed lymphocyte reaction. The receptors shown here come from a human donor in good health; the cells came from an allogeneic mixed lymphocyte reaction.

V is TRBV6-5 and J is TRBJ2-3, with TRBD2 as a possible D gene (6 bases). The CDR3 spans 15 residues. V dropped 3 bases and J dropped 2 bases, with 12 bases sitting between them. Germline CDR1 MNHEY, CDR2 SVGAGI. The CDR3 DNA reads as TGTGCCAGCAGTTATTGGGGGGTCGCCACAGATACGCAGTATTTT. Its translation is CASSYWGVATDTQYF.

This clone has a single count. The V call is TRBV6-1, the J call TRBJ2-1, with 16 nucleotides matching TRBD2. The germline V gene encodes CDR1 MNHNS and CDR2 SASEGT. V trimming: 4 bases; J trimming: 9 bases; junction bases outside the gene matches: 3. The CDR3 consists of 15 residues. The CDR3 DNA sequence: TGTGCCAGCAGTGCGGGACTAGCGGGAGGGGTTGAGCAGTTCTTC. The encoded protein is CASSAGLAGGVEQFF.

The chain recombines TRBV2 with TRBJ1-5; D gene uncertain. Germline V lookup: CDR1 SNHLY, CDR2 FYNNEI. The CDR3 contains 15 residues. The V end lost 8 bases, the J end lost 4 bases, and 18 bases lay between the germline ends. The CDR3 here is CASSKGLRGNQPQHF. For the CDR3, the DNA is TGTGCCAGCTCTAAGGGTCTGCGGGGAAATCAGCCCCAGCATTTT.

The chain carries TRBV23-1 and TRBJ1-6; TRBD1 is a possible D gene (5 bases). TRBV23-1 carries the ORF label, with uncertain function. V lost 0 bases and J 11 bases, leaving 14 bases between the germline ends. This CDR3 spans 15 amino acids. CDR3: CASSQSEGAKTPLHF. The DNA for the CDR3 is TGCGCCAGCAGTCAATCGGAAGGGGCCAAGACACCCCTCCACTTT.

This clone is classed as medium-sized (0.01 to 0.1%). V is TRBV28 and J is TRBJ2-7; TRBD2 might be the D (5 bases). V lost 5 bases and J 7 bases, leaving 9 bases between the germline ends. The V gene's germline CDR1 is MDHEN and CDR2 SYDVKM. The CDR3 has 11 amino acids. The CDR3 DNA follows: TGTGCCAGCAGTCTAGCCGCGGAGCAGTACTTC. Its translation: CASSLAAEQYF.

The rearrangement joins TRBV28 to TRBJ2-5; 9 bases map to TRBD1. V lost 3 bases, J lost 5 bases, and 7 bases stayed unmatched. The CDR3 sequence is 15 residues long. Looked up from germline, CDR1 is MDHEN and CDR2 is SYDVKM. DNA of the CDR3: TGTGCCAGCAGTTTTGCGGGACAGGGACGCGAGACCCAGTACTTC. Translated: CASSFAGQGRETQYF.

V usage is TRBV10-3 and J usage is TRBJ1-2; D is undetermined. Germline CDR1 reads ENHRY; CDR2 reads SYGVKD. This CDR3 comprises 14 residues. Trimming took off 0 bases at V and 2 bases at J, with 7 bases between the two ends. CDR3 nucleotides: TGTGCCATCAGTGAGTCGGGATTCAACTATGGCTACACCTTC. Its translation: CAISESGFNYGYTF.

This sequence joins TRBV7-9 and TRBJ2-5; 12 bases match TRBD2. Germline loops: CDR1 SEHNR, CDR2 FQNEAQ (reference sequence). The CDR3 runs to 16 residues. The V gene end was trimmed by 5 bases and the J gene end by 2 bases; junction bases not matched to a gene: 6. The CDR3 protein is CASSPLLAGGQETQYF. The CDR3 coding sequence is TGTGCCAGCAGCCCCCTTCTAGCGGGAGGGCAAGAGACCCAGTACTTC.

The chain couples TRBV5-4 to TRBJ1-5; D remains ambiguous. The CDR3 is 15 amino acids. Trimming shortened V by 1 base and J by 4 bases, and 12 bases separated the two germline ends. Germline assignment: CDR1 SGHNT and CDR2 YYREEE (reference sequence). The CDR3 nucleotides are TGTGCCAGCAGCTTGTCTCCAGGATCGAATCAGCCCCAGCATTTT. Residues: CASSLSPGSNQPQHF.

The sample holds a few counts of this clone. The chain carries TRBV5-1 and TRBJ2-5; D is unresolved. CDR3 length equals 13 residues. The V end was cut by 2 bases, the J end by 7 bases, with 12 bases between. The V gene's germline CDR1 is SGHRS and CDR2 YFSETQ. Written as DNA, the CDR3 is TGCGCCAGCAGCTTAGGCAGTCTGGGGACCCAGTACTTC. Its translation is CASSLGSLGTQYF.

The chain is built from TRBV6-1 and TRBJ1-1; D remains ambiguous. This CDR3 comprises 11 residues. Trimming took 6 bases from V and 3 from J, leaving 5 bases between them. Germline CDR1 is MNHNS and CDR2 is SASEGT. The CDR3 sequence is CASRWDTEAFF. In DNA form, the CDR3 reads TGTGCCAGCAGGTGGGACACTGAAGCTTTCTTT.

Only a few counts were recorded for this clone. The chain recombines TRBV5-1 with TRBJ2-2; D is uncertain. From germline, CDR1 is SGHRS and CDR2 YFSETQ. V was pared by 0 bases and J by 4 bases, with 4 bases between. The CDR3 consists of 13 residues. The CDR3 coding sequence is TGCGCCAGCAGCTTGGACCGCACCGGGGAGCTGTTTTTT. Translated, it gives CASSLDRTGELFF.

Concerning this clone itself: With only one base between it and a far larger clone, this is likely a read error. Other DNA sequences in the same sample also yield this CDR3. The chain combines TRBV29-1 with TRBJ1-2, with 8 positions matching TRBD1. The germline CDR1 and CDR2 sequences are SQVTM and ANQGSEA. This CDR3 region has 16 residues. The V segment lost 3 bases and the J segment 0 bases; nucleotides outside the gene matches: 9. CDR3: CSVEAAGGAPNYGYTF. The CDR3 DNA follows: TGCAGCGTTGAGGCGGCAGGGGGCGCGCCTAACTATGGCTACACCTTC.

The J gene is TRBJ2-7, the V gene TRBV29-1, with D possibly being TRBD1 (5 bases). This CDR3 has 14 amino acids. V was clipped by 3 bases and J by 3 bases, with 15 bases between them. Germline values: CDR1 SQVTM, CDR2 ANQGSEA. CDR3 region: CSVDSRDGHYEQYF. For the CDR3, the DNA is TGCAGCGTTGATTCACGAGACGGACACTACGAGCAGTACTTC.

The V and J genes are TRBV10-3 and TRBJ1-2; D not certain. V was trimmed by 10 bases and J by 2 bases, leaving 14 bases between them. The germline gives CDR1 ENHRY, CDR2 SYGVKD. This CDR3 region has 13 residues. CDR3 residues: CATHLGQNYGYTF. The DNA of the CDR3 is TGTGCCACCCATTTAGGGCAGAACTATGGCTACACCTTC.

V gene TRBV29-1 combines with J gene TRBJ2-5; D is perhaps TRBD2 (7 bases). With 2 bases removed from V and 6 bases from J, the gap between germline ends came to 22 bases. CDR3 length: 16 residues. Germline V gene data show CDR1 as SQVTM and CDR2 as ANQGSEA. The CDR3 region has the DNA TGCAGCGTTGAAAGGGGGGGACTACCGGGTTTAAAGACCCAGTACTTC. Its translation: CSVERGGLPGLKTQYF.